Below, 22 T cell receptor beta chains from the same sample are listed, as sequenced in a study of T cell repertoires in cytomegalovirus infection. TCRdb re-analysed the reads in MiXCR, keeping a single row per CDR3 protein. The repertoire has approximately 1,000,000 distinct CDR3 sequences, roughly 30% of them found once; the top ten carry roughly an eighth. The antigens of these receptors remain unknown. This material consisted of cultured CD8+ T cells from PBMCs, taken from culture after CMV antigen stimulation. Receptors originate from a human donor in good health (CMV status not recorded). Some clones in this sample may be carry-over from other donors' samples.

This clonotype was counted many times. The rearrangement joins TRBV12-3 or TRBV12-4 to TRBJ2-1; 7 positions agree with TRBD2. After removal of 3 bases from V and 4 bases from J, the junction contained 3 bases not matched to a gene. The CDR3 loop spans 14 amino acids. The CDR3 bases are TGTGCCAGCAGTTTCATGGGGGGGTACAATGAGCAGTTCTTC. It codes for CASSFMGGYNEQFF.

The CDR3 region has the DNA TGTGCCAGCAGGAGGAAAGAGACCCAGTACTTC. It yields the protein CASRRKETQYF. The chain uses TRBV6-2 or TRBV6-3 and TRBJ2-5; D call uncertain. CDR3 length equals 11 residues. The germline gives CDR1 MNHEY, CDR2 SVGEGT. Trimming shortened V by 6 bases and J by 3 bases, and 5 bases separated the two germline ends.

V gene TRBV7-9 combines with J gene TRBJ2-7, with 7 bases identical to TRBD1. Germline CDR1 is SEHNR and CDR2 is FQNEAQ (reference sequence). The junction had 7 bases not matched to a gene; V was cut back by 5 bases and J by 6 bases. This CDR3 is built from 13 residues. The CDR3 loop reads CASSTTGASEQYV. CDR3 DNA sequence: TGTGCCAGCAGCACCACAGGGGCTTCCGAGCAGTACGTC.

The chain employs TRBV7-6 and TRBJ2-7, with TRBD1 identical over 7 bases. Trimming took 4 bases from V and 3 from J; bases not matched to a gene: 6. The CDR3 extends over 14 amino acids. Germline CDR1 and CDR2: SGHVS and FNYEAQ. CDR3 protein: CASSSPGTVYEQYF. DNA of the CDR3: TGTGCCAGCAGCTCGCCCGGGACAGTCTACGAGCAGTACTTC.

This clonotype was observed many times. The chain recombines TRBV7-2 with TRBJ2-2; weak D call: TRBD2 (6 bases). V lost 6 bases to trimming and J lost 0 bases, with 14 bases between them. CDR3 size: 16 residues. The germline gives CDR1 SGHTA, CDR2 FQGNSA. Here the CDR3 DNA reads TGTGCCAGCAGTGCCGTGCGGGGACCGAACACCGGGGAGCTGTTTTTT. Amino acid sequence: CASSAVRGPNTGELFF.

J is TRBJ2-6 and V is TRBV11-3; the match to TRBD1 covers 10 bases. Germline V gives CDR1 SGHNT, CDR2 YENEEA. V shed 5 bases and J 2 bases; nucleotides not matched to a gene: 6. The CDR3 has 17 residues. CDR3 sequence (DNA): TGTGCCAGCAGCACTAGGGACAGGGGAACTGGGGCCAACGTCCTGACTTTC. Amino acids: CASSTRDRGTGANVLTF.

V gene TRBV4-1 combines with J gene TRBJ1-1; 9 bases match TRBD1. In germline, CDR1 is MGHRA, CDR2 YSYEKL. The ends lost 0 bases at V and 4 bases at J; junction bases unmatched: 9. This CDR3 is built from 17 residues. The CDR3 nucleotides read TGCGCCAGCAGCCAAGAGGGGACAGGGTTGAGGTTCACTGAAGCTTTCTTT. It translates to CASSQEGTGLRFTEAFF.

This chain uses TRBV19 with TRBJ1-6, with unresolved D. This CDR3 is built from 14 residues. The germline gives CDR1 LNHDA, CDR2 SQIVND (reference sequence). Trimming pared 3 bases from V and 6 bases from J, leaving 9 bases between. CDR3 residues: CASSMAVFNSPLHF. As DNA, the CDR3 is TGTGCCAGTAGTATGGCAGTTTTTAATTCACCCCTCCACTTT.

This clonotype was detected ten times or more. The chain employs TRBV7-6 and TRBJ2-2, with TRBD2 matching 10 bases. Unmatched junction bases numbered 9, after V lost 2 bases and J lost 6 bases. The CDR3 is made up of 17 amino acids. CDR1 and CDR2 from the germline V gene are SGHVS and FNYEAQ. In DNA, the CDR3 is TGTGCCAGCAGCTTAAAGGAGGCTAGCGGGGGCTCCGGGGAGCTGTTTTTT. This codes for CASSLKEASGGSGELFF.

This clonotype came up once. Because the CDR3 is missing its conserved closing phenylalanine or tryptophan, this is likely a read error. CDR3 region: CASRPNRGSETQYS. The CDR3 bases are TGTGCCAGCAGACCAAACAGGGGGTCAGAGACCCAGTACTCC. V and J are TRBV28 and TRBJ2-5; 8 positions match TRBD1. Germline CDR1 and CDR2: MDHEN and SYDVKM. The CDR3 spans 14 residues. V shed 6 bases and J 4 bases; nucleotides not matched to a gene: 7.

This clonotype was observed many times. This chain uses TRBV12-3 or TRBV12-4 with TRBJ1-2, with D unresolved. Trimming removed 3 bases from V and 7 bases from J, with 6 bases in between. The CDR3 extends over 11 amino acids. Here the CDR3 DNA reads TGTGCCAGCAGTTTGTTGGCTGGCTACACCTTC. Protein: CASSLLAGYTF.

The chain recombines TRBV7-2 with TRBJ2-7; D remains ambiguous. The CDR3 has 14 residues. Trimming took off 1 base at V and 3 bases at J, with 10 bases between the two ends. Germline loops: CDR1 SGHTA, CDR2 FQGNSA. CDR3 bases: TGTGCCAGCAGCTTAGAGGTCGGGTACTACGAGCAGTACGTC. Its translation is CASSLEVGYYEQYV.

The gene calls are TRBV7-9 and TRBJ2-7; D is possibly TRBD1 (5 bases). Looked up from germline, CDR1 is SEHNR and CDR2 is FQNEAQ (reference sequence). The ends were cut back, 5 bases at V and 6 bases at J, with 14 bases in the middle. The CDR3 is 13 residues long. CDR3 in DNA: TGTGCCAGCAGCCCAACAGGATCCCTCGAGCAGTACTTC. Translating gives CASSPTGSLEQYF.

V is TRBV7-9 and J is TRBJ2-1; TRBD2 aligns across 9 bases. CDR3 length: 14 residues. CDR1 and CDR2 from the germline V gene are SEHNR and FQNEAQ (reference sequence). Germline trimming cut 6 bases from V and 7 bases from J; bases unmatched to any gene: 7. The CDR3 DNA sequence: TGTGCCAGCAGGGCGACTAGCGGAAATAATGAGCAGTTCTTC. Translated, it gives CASRATSGNNEQFF.

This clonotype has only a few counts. The DNA of the CDR3 is TGTGCCAGCAGCTGGGGGATTGGCTACACCTTC. It is translated as CASSWGIGYTF. V usage is TRBV6-6 and J usage is TRBJ1-2; possible D gene TRBD1, 5 bases. Deletions cut 6 bases from V and 7 bases from J, with 9 bases between. CDR1 and CDR2 (germline): MNHNY, SVGAGI (reference sequence). The CDR3 is made up of 11 amino acids.

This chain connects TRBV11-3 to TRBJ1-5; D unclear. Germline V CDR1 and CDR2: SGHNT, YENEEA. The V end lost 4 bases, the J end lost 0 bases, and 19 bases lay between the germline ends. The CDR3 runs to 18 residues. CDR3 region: CASSSLTEPYYSNQPQHF. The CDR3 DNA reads TGTGCCAGCAGCTCCTTGACGGAGCCTTACTATAGCAATCAGCCCCAGCATTTT.

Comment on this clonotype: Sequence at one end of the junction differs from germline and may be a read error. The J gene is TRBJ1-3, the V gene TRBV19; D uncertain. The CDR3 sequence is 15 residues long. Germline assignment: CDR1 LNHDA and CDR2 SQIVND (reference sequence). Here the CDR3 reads CVSSTSAISGNTIYF. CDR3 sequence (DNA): TGTGTCAGTAGTACGTCGGCTATCTCTGGAAACACCATATATTTT.

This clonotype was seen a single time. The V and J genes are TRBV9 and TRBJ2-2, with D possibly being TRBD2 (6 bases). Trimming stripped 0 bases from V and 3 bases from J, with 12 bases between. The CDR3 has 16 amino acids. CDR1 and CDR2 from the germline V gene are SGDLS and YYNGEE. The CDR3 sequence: CASSVGHGGYTGELFF. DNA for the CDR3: TGTGCCAGCAGCGTAGGCCATGGAGGGTACACCGGGGAGCTGTTTTTT.

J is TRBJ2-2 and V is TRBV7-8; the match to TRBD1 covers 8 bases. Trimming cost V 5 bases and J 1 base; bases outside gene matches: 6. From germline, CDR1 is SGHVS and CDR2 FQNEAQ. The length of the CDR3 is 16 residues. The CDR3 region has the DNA TGTGCCAGCAGCCCGAGGACAGGGAAGAACACCGGGGAGCTGTTTTTT. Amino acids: CASSPRTGKNTGELFF.

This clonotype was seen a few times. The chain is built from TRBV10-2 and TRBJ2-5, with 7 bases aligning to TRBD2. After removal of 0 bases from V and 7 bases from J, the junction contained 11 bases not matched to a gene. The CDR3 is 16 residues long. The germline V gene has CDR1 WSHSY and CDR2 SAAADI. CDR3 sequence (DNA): TGCGCCAGCAGTGAGTCGGTAGCGGGTGGGGCGCGGACCCAGTACTTC. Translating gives CASSESVAGGARTQYF.

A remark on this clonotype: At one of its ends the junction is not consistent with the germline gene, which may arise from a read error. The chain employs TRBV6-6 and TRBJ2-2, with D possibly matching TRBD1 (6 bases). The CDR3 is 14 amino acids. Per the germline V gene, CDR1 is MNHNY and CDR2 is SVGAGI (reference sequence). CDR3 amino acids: CASSRPRGVGELIF. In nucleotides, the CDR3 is TGTGCCAGCAGTCGACCCAGGGGAGTCGGGGAGCTGATTTTT.

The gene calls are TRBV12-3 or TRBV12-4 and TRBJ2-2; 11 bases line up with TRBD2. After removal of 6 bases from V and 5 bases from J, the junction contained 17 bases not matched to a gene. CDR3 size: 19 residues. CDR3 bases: TGTGCCAGCAGATATGAGGTAGCGGGGGGGCTGATGGAGACCGGGGAGCTGTTTTTT. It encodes CASRYEVAGGLMETGELFF.